The rows below give T cell receptor beta chains drawn from one sample of a study of T cells in Graves' hyperthyroidism and ophthalmopathy. In TCRdb, the multiplex PCR reads were re-called with MiXCR into one record per CDR3 protein. Of 85,000 to 110,000 distinct CDR3 sequences in the sample, about 50% are singletons; the top ten hold roughly 24%. The sample taken for sequencing was blood. The source is a man aged 35 to 55 with Graves' hyperthyroidism. The CDR3 runs from the conserved cysteine through the conserved F or W.

j_call,v_call,cdr3_aa
TRBJ2-7,TRBV10-1,CASSEPRGQGGAYVQYF
TRBJ1-4,TRBV7-9,CASSRGTGGGEKLFF
TRBJ2-7,TRBV20-1,CSASTRAAEQYF
TRBJ2-2,TRBV4-3,CASSAQGWTGELFF
TRBJ2-7,TRBV10-2,CASSEIHVGTYEQYF
TRBJ2-3,TRBV2,CASRLGLAGGRADTQYF
TRBJ2-2,TRBV5-1,CASSGGQLTLTGELFF
TRBJ2-1,TRBV24-1,CATSSLETYNEQFF
TRBJ1-2,TRBV29-1,CSVRAGEGDYGYTF
TRBJ2-5,TRBV19,CATGLAGGRAQYF
TRBJ2-2,TRBV20-1,CSAQTGELFF
TRBJ1-2,TRBV20-1,CSARDQLWDGGYTF
TRBJ2-2,TRBV20-1,CSARDSNGELFF
TRBJ2-1,TRBV25-1,CASSAETGTSGRAGEQFF
TRBJ1-1,TRBV2,CASSRTGGNTEAFF
TRBJ2-1,TRBV7-9,CASSKRGQREGPEQFF
TRBJ2-5,TRBV2,CASRGGGETQYF
TRBJ1-1,TRBV5-5,CASSLEGQGRTEAFF